Each of the 9 T cell receptor beta chains below was sequenced from the same sample in a study of shared T cell receptors in the human thymus. Only in-frame clones appear in the TCRdb table, and some are missing; sequencing was by immunoSEQ multiplex PCR. The repertoire has roughly 410,000 clones, more than 85% of them found once; the top ten carry roughly 0.02%. The sample comprised thymocytes. Every receptor here comes from a human donor.

This sequence joins TRBV27 and TRBJ2-4; 7 positions agree with TRBD1. Germline values: CDR1 MNHEY, CDR2 SMNVEV (reference sequence). Trimming took 8 bases from V and 0 from J; bases not matched to a gene: 7. The CDR3 spans 15 residues. The CDR3 reads CASRSDRVAKNIQYF. The CDR3 nucleotides are TGTGCCAGCCGCTCAGACAGGGTAGCCAAAAACATTCAGTACTTC.

The V call is TRBV15, the J call TRBJ2-5, with D possibly being TRBD1 or TRBD2 (5 bases each). CDR3 length: 15 residues. In germline, CDR1 is LNHNV, CDR2 YYDKDF (reference sequence). V lost 5 bases and J 3 bases, leaving 16 bases between the germline ends. CDR3 sequence (DNA): TGTGCCACCAGCTGCCTTACGGGGCCGGAAGAGACCCAGTACTTC. The encoded protein is CATSCLTGPEETQYF.

This clone was seen once. This chain uses TRBV5-1 with TRBJ2-5, with 9 bases that match TRBD1. The germline CDR1 and CDR2 sequences are SGHRS and YFSETQ. Trimming at V came to 4 bases and at J to 5 bases, leaving 3 bases not matched to a gene. CDR3 size: 13 residues. The CDR3 is CASSAGQGETQYF. For the CDR3, the DNA is TGCGCCAGCAGCGCCGGACAGGGGGAGACCCAGTACTTC.

This chain connects TRBV5-1 to TRBJ2-5, with 10 bases matching TRBD1. With V trimmed by 5 bases and J by 0 bases, 13 bases remained unmatched. The CDR3 spans 18 residues. The germline V gene has CDR1 SGHRS and CDR2 YFSETQ. The DNA of the CDR3 is TGCGCCAGCAGTCACGACGCTGCCGGGACAGGGGACCAAGAGACCCAGTACTTC. Translating gives CASSHDAAGTGDQETQYF. Full variable domain (outside the CDR3, taken from reference TRBV5-1 and TRBJ2-5): KAGVTQTPRYLIKTRGQQVTLSCSPISGHRSVSWYQQTPGQGLQFLFEYFSETQRNKGNFPGRFSGRQFSNSRSEMNVSTLELGDSALYLCASSHDAAGTGDQETQYFGPGTRLLVL.

This chain connects TRBV25-1 to TRBJ2-1, with D perhaps matching TRBD1 (5 bases). CDR3 size: 17 residues. The germline CDR1 and CDR2 sequences are MGHDK and SYGVNS. Trimming stripped 2 bases from V and 5 bases from J, with 19 bases between. This CDR3 reads CASSEDWGNQGDNEQFF. The CDR3 bases are TGTGCCAGCAGTGAAGATTGGGGCAATCAAGGGGACAATGAGCAGTTCTTC.

The V and J genes are TRBV14 and TRBJ2-7; D perhaps matches TRBD1 (6 bases). CDR1 and CDR2 (germline): SGHDN, FVKESK. The CDR3 runs 15 residues. Trimming left V 2 bases short and J 0 bases short, with 11 bases between. This CDR3 reads CASSQFTGSSYEQYF. CDR3 sequence (DNA): TGTGCCAGCAGCCAATTTACAGGGAGCTCCTACGAGCAGTACTTC.

V gene TRBV28 combines with J gene TRBJ2-1; D might be TRBD2 (6 bases). V lost 6 bases, J lost 8 bases, and 23 bases lay in between. This CDR3 region has 16 residues. Germline V gene sequence: CDR1 MDHEN, CDR2 SYDVKM. In DNA, the CDR3 is TGTGCCAGCAGGTTCATCCCGGGACTGCCCTGCGATGAGCAGTTCTTC. Translated, it gives CASRFIPGLPCDEQFF.

The rearrangement joins TRBV27 to TRBJ2-7; D might be TRBD2 (5 bases). Trimming took off 5 bases at V and 5 bases at J, with 28 bases between the two ends. Germline lookup yields CDR1 MNHEY and CDR2 SMNVEV (reference sequence). CDR3 length equals 18 residues. CDR3 loop: CASSPAPIGRGDTDEQYF. Written as DNA, the CDR3 is TGTGCCAGCAGTCCCGCCCCAATAGGACGGGGAGATACGGACGAGCAGTACTTC.

The rearrangement joins TRBV7-9 to TRBJ2-7, with 8 bases that match TRBD2. Germline CDR1 is SEHNR and CDR2 is FQNEAQ (reference sequence). V lost 7 bases and J lost 2; bases outside the gene matches: 10. The CDR3 covers 15 residues. The CDR3 DNA reads TGTGCCAGCAATCCCCGGGAGGGGAGGACCTACGAGCAGTACTTC. Amino acids: CASNPREGRTYEQYF.